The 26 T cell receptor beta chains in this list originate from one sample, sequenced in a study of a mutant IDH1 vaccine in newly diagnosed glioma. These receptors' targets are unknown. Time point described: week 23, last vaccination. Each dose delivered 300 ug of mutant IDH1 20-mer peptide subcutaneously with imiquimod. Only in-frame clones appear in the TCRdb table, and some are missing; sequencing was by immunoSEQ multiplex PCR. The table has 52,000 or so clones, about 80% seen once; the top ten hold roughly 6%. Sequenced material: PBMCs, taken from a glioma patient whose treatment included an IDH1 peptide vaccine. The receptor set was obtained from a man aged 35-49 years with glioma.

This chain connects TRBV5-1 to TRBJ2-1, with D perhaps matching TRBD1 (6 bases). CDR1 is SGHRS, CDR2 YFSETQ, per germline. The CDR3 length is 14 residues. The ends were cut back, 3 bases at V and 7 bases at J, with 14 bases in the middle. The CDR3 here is CASSSASGANEQFF. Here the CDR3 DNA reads TGCGCCAGCAGCTCCGCATCAGGGGCGAATGAGCAGTTCTTC. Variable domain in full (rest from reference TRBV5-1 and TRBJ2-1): KAGVTQTPRYLIKTRGQQVTLSCSPISGHRSVSWYQQTPGQGLQFLFEYFSETQRNKGNFPGRFSGRQFSNSRSEMNVSTLELGDSALYLCASSSASGANEQFFGPGTRLTVL.

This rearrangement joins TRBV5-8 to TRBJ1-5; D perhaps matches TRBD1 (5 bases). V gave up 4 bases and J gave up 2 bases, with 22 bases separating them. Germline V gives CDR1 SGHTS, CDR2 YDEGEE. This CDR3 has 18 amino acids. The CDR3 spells CASSPSGGSIGGNQPQHF. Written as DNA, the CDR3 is TGTGCCAGCAGCCCCAGTGGGGGGTCGATAGGGGGCAATCAGCCCCAGCATTTT.

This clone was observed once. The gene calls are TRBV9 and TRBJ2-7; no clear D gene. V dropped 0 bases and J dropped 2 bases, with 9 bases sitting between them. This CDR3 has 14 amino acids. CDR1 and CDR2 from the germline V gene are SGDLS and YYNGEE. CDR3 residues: CASSVEDGPYEQYF. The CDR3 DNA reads TGTGCCAGCAGCGTAGAGGACGGGCCCTACGAGCAGTACTTC.

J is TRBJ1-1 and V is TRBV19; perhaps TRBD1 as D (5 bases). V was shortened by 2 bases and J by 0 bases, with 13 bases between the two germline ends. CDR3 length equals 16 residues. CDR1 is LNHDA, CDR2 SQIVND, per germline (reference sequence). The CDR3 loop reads CASSISGDGMNTEAFF. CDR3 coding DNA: TGTGCCAGTAGTATAAGCGGGGACGGAATGAACACTGAAGCTTTCTTT. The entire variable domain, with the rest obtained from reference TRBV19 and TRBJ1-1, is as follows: DGGITQSPKYLFRKEGQNVTLSCEQNLNHDAMYWYRQDPGQGLRLIYYSQIVNDFQKGDIAEGYSVSREKKESFPLTVTSAQKNPTAFYLCASSISGDGMNTEAFFGQGTRLTVV.

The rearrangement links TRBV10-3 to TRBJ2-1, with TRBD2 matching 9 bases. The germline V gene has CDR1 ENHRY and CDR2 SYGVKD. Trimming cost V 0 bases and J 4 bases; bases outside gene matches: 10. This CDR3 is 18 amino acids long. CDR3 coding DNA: TGTGCCATCAGTGAGTCGAGCGGAGGCGGGGGGGTGTACAATGAGCAGTTCTTC. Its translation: CAISESSGGGGVYNEQFF.

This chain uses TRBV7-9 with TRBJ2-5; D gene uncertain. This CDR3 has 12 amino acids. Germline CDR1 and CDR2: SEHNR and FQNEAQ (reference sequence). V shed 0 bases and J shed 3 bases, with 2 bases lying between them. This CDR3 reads CASSLAEETQYF. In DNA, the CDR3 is TGTGCCAGCAGCTTAGCGGAAGAGACCCAGTACTTC.

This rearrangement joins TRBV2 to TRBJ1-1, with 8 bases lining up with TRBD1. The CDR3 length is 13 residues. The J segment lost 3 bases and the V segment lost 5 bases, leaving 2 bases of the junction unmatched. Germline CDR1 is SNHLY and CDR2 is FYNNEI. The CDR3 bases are TGTGCCAGCAGTCCGGACAGGGACACTGAAGCTTTCTTT. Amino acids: CASSPDRDTEAFF.

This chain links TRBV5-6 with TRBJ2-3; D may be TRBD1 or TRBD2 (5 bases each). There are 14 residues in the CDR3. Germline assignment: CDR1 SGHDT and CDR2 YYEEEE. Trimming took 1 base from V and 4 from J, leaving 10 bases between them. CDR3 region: CASSLTQGADTQYF. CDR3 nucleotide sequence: TGTGCCAGCAGCTTGACGCAGGGAGCAGATACGCAGTATTTT.

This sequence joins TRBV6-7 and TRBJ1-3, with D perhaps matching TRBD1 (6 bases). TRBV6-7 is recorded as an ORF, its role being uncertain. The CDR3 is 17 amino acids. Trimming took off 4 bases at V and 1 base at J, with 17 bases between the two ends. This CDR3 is CASSFLPGTLSGNTIYF. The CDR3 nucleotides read TGTGCCAGCAGTTTCCTACCCGGGACACTTTCTGGAAACACCATATATTTT.

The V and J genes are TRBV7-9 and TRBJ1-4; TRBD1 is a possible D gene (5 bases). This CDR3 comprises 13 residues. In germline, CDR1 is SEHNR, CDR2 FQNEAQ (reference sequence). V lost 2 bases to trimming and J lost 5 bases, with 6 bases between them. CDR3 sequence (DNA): TGTGCCAGCAGCTTACAGGGCAATGAAAAACTGTTTTTT. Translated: CASSLQGNEKLFF.

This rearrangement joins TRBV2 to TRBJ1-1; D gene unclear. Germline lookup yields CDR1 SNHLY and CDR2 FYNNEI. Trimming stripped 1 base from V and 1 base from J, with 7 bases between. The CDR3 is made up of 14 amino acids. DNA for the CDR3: TGTGCCAGCAGTGAAGGACAATGGAACACTGAAGCTTTCTTT. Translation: CASSEGQWNTEAFF.

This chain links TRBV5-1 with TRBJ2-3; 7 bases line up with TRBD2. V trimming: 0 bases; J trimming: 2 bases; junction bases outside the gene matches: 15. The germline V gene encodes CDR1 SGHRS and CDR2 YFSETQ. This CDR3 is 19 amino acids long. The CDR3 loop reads CASSLVPSGGQEYTDTQYF. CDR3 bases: TGCGCCAGCAGCTTGGTTCCTTCGGGGGGTCAAGAATACACAGATACGCAGTATTTT.

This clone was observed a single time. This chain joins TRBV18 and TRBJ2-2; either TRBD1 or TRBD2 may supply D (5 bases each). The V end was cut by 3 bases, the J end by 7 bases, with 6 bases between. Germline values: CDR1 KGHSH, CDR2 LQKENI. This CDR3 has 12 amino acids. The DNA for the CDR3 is TGTGCCAGCTCACCGAGGGGCGGGGAGCTGTTTTTT. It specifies CASSPRGGELFF.

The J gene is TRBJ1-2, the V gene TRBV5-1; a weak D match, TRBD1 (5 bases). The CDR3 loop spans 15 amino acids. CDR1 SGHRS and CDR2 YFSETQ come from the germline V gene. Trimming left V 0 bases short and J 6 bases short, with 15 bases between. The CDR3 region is CASSLDPGQIDGYTF. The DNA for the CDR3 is TGCGCCAGCAGCTTGGACCCGGGGCAGATCGATGGCTACACCTTC. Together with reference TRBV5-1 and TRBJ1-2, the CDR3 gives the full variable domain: KAGVTQTPRYLIKTRGQQVTLSCSPISGHRSVSWYQQTPGQGLQFLFEYFSETQRNKGNFPGRFSGRQFSNSRSEMNVSTLELGDSALYLCASSLDPGQIDGYTFGSGTRLTVV.

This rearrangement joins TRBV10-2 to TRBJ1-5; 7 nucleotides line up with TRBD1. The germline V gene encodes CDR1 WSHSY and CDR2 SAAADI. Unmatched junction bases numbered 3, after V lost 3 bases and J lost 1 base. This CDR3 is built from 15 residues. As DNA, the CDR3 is TGCGCCAGCAGTGACCCGGACAGGAGCAATCAGCCCCAGCATTTT. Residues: CASSDPDRSNQPQHF.

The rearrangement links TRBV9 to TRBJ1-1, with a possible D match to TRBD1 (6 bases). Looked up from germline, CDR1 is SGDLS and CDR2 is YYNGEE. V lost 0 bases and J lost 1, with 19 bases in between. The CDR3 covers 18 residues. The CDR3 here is CASSVGIGGGQPNTEAFF. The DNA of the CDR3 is TGTGCCAGCAGCGTAGGGATAGGGGGAGGTCAACCGAACACTGAAGCTTTCTTT.

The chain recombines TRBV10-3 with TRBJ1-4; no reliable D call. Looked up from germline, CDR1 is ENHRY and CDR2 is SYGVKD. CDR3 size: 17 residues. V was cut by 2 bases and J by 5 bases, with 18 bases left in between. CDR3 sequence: CAISERMLGDTNEKLFF. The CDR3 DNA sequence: TGTGCCATCAGTGAGCGCATGCTTGGAGACACAAATGAAAAACTGTTTTTT.

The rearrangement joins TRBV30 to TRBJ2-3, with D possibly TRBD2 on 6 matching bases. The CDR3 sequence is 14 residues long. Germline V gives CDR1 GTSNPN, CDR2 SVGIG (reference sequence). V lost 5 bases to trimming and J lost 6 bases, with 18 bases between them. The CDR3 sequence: CAWGASGPWDTQYF. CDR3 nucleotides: TGTGCCTGGGGCGCGAGCGGGCCGTGGGATACGCAGTATTTT.

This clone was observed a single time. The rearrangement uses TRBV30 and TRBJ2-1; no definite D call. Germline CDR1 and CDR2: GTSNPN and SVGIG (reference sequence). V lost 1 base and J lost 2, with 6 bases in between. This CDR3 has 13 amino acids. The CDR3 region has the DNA TGTGCCTGGAGTGGGAACACCTACAATGAGCAGTTCTTC. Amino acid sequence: CAWSGNTYNEQFF.

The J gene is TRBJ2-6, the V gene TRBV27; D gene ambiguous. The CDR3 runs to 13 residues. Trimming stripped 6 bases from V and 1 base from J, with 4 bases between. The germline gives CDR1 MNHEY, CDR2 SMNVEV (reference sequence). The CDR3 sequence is CASRRSGANVLTF. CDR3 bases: TGTGCCAGCAGAAGATCTGGGGCCAACGTCCTGACTTTC.

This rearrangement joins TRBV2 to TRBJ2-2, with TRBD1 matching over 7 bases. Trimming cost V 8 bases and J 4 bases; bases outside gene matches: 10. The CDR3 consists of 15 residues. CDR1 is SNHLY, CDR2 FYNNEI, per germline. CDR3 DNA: TGTGCCAGCCGATTAACAGGGGCGCCCACCGGGGAGCTGTTTTTT. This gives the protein CASRLTGAPTGELFF.

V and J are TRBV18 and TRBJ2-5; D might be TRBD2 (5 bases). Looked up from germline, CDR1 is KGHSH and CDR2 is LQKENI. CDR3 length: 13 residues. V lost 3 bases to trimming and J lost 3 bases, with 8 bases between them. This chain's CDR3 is CASSPGIEETQYF. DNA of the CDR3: TGTGCCAGCTCACCCGGGATCGAAGAGACCCAGTACTTC.

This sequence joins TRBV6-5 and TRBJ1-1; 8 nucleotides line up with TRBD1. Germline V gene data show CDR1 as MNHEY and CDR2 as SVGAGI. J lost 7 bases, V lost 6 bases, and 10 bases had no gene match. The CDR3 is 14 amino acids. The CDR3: CASSLTQGAGEAFF. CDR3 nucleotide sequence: TGTGCCAGCAGCCTCACCCAGGGGGCTGGTGAAGCTTTCTTT.

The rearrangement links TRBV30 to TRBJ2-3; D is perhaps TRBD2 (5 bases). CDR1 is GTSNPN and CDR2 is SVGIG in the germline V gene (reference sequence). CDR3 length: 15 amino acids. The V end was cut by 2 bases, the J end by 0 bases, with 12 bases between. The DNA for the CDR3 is TGTGCCTGGAGTTTCGGCGGGTCTAGCACAGATACGCAGTATTTT. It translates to CAWSFGGSSTDTQYF. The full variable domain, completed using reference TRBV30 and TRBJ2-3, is SQTIHQWPATLVQPVGSPLSLECTVEGTSNPNLYWYRQAAGRGLQLLFYSVGIGQISSEVPQNLSASRPQDRQFILSSKKLLLSDSGFYLCAWSFGGSSTDTQYFGPGTRLTVL.

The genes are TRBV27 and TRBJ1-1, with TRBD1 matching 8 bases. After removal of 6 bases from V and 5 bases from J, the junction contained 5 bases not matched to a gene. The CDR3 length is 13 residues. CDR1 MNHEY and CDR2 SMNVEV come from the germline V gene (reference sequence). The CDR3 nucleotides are TGTGCCAGCAGGGACAGGGCTCGGACTGAAGCTTTCTTT. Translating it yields CASRDRARTEAFF.

CDR3 loop: CASRRQGRGPQHF. Written as DNA, the CDR3 is TGTGCCAGCAGACGACAGGGCCGAGGGCCCCAGCATTTT. The chain is built from TRBV6-5 and TRBJ1-5; 7 bases line up with TRBD1. From germline, CDR1 is MNHEY and CDR2 SVGAGI. The length of the CDR3 is 13 residues. Losses at the gene ends were 6 bases for V and 9 bases for J; bases not matched to a gene: 8.